The 16 T cell receptor beta chains listed next were all sequenced from one sample in a study of early T cells in non-severe SARS-CoV-2 infection. TCRdb recomputed calls from the 5' RACE reads with MiXCR, one row per CDR3 protein. The table has more than 95,000 distinct CDR3 sequences, approximately 17% seen once. The sequenced sample was whole blood. The origin of the receptors is an adult who was a healthcare worker with PCR-confirmed SARS-CoV-2 infection or an uninfected control (not recorded which).

The V gene is TRBV11-2, the J gene TRBJ2-1; TRBD1 is a possible D gene (6 bases). Germline lookup yields CDR1 SGHAT and CDR2 FQNNGV. V lost 2 bases and J 8 bases, leaving 16 bases between the germline ends. This CDR3 has 15 residues. The CDR3 coding sequence is TGTGCCAGCAGCTTATCTAGAATTGGGGGCGATGAGCAGTTCTTC. Translated, it gives CASSLSRIGGDEQFF. Supplemented by reference TRBV11-2 and TRBJ2-1, the full variable domain reads EAGVAQSPRYKIIEKRQSVAFWCNPISGHATLYWYQQILGQGPKLLIQFQNNGVVDDSQLPKDRFSAERLKGVDSTLKIQPAKLEDSAVYLCASSLSRIGGDEQFFGPGTRLTVL.

The rearrangement links TRBV4-3 to TRBJ2-7; 8 bases align to TRBD1. Losses at the gene ends were 0 bases for V and 3 bases for J; bases not matched to a gene: 4. Germline V gene data show CDR1 as LGHNA and CDR2 as YSLEER. CDR3 length: 15 amino acids. CDR3 loop: CASSQERDRYYEQYF. CDR3 sequence (DNA): TGCGCCAGCAGCCAAGAACGGGACAGGTACTACGAGCAGTACTTC.

There are a few counts of this clonotype. The chain joins TRBV7-2 to TRBJ2-3; 12 positions match TRBD2. V was clipped by 4 bases and J by 7 bases; unmatched bases: 3. CDR1 and CDR2 (germline): SGHTA, FQGNSA. The CDR3 consists of 14 residues. CDR3 nucleotide sequence: TGTGCCAGCAGCTCTAGCGGGAGGGTTAATACGCAGTATTTT. Residues: CASSSSGRVNTQYF.

This clonotype has a handful of counts. The chain joins TRBV5-1 to TRBJ2-5; 8 nucleotides align to TRBD1. Trimming cost V 1 base and J 5 bases; bases outside gene matches: 16. This CDR3 is built from 18 residues. Germline V gene lookup returns CDR1 SGHRS and CDR2 YFSETQ. This chain's CDR3 is CASSLSPLGRGQRETQYF. The CDR3 nucleotides are TGCGCCAGCAGCTTGTCCCCTCTAGGCAGGGGGCAGAGGGAGACCCAGTACTTC.

The rearrangement joins TRBV11-2 to TRBJ2-1, with 9 bases matching TRBD1. CDR1 SGHAT and CDR2 FQNNGV come from the germline V gene. The CDR3 sequence is 18 residues long. V was pared by 5 bases and J by 9 bases, with 20 bases of the junction left unmatched. CDR3 DNA: TGTGCCAGCAGCATCAGGCCTGGAGCTAGGACAGGGGTGATTGAGCAGTTCTTC. This codes for CASSIRPGARTGVIEQFF.

This clonotype was seen more than once but under ten times. The chain combines TRBV12-3 or TRBV12-4 with TRBJ2-1, with TRBD1 matching 10 bases. This CDR3 has 15 amino acids. V shed 6 bases, J shed 10 bases, and the junction held 12 bases outside the gene matches. The CDR3 bases are TGTGCCAGCAGACATACCGGGACAGGGGCCCAAGAGCAGTTCTTC. Protein product: CASRHTGTGAQEQFF.

Details on this clonotype: With a much larger clone just one base away, this may be a read error. J is TRBJ1-2 and V is TRBV30; the D gene is possibly TRBD1 (5 bases). Germline lookup yields CDR1 GTSNPN and CDR2 SVGIG (reference sequence). CDR3 size: 12 residues. Trimming pared 0 bases from V and 4 bases from J, leaving 6 bases between. Here the CDR3 DNA reads TGTGCCTGGAGTGTCGACAGCTATGGCTACACCTTC. Residues: CAWSVDSYGYTF.

In its sample, this clonotype was seen a few times. V and J are TRBV7-9 and TRBJ1-2; D gene ambiguous. V was clipped by 10 bases and J by 5 bases, with 11 bases between them. CDR1 and CDR2 (germline): SEHNR, FQNEAQ (reference sequence). This CDR3 is 11 amino acids long. The CDR3 DNA reads as TGTGCCACTAACCCGGGGTATGGCTACACCTTC. It specifies CATNPGYGYTF.

As regards this clonotype: At one boundary the junction diverges from the germline segment, which might be a read error. The chain combines TRBV28 with TRBJ2-3; 8 bases are shared with TRBD2. This CDR3 contains 12 residues. CDR1 is MDHEN and CDR2 is SYDVKM in the germline V gene. CDR3 amino acids: CGIAGYTDTQYF. Here the CDR3 DNA reads TGCGGTATAGCGGGGTACACAGATACGCAGTATTTT.

This rearrangement joins TRBV18 to TRBJ1-1, with D tentatively TRBD1 (6 bases). CDR3 length: 13 residues. Looked up from germline, CDR1 is KGHSH and CDR2 is LQKENI. V lost 2 bases to trimming and J lost 10 bases, with 14 bases between them. CDR3 nucleotides: TGTGCCAGCTCACCAGGTGGGGGGCAAGGAGCTTTCTTT. Translated: CASSPGGGQGAFF.

This rearrangement joins TRBV20-1 to TRBJ2-5, with D possibly being TRBD1 or TRBD2 (5 bases each). V was clipped by 0 bases and J by 2 bases, with 13 bases between them. The CDR3 sequence is 15 residues long. The V gene's germline CDR1 is DFQATT and CDR2 SNEGSKA (reference sequence). The CDR3 reads CSARDRRGAQETQYF. Here the CDR3 DNA reads TGCAGTGCTAGAGATCGGAGAGGGGCGCAAGAGACCCAGTACTTC.

The chain employs TRBV7-9 and TRBJ2-3; 14 nucleotides line up with TRBD2. The germline CDR1 and CDR2 sequences are SEHNR and FQNEAQ (reference sequence). Unmatched junction bases numbered 8, after V lost 5 bases and J lost 4 bases. This CDR3 contains 17 residues. The CDR3 DNA reads TGTGCCAGCAGCACCCGGACTAGCGGGGGGCGGGCAGATACGCAGTATTTT. The encoded protein is CASSTRTSGGRADTQYF.

The V call is TRBV5-1, the J call TRBJ2-7, with TRBD2 as a possible D gene (5 bases). CDR1 is SGHRS, CDR2 YFSETQ, per germline. The germline V and J ends were trimmed by 0 bases and 5 bases, with 9 bases remaining between them. The CDR3 runs to 13 residues. The CDR3 loop reads CASSLAPSHEQYF. The DNA for the CDR3 is TGCGCCAGCAGCTTGGCCCCTAGCCACGAGCAGTACTTC.

This clonotype was seen only a few times. This chain connects TRBV7-8 to TRBJ2-7; TRBD1 is a possible D gene (5 bases). Trimming removed 2 bases from V and 2 bases from J, with 10 bases in between. The CDR3 is 14 amino acids. CDR1 is SGHVS, CDR2 FQNEAQ, per germline. CDR3 DNA sequence: TGTGCCAGCAGCTTAAATCTGGACACCTACGAGCAGTACTTC. This sequence encodes CASSLNLDTYEQYF.

This clonotype has only one observation. The rearrangement links TRBV20-1 to TRBJ1-1; perhaps TRBD1 as D (5 bases). Germline CDR1 reads DFQATT; CDR2 reads SNEGSKA (reference sequence). Trimming cost V 6 bases and J 6 bases, with 20 bases left between them. The CDR3 runs 14 residues. The CDR3: CSANNPRQLSEAFF. CDR3 in DNA: TGCAGTGCCAACAATCCAAGACAGTTATCTGAAGCTTTCTTT.

V gene TRBV6-5 combines with J gene TRBJ2-7; D remains ambiguous. The CDR3 loop spans 13 amino acids. Deletions cut 5 bases from V and 0 bases from J, with 8 bases between. The germline V gene encodes CDR1 MNHEY and CDR2 SVGAGI. For the CDR3, the DNA is TGTGCCAGCAGTCCGACGGTCTCCTACGAGCAGTACTTC. It is translated as CASSPTVSYEQYF.